This TCR beta chain was documented in a study of blood T cell repertoires in COVID-19. This clone showed up just once. Unmatched junction bases numbered 3, after V lost 4 bases and J lost 4 bases. This CDR3 is built from 14 residues. Germline V gene sequence: CDR1 SGHRS, CDR2 YFSETQ. This table comes from immunoSEQ multiplex PCR, and its TCRdb copy is limited to in-frame clones, with some not included. This table holds around 85,000 clones, 86% found once. The sequencing input was peripheral blood. The V call is TRBV5-1, the J call TRBJ1-2, with 11 bases identical to TRBD1. This TCR came from a man between 50 and 59 years old with active COVID-19. CDR3 coding DNA: TGCGCCAGCAGCCTGGGACAGGGGGGCTATGGCTACACCTTC. Translating gives CASSLGQGGYGYTF.